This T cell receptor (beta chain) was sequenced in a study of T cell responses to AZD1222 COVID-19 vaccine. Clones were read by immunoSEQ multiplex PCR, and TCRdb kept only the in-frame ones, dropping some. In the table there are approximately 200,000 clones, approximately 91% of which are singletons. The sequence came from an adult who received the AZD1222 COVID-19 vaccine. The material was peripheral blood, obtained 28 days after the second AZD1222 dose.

CDR3: CATSRDYPGLQPQHF. The CDR3 DNA is TGTGCCACCAGCAGAGATTACCCCGGCCTACAGCCCCAGCATTTT. The chain links TRBV15 to TRBJ1-5; D ambiguous. The germline CDR1 and CDR2 sequences are LNHNV and YYDKDF (reference sequence). The CDR3 sequence is 15 residues long. V was shortened by 0 bases and J by 7 bases, with 13 bases between the two germline ends.